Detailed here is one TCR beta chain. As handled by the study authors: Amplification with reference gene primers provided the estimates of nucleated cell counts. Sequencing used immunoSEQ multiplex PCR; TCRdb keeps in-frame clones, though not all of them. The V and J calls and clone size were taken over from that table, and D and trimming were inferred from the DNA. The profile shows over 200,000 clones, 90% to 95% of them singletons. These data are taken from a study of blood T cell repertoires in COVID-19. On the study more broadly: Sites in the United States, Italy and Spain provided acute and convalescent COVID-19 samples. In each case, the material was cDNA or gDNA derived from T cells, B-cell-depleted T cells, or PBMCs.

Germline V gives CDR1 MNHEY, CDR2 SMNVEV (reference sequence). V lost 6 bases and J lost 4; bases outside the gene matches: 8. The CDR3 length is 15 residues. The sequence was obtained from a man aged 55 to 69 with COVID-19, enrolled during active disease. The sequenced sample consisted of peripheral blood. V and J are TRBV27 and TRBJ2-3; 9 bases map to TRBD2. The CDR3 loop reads CASSRRSGRSDTQYF. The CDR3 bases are TGTGCCAGCAGCAGGCGTAGCGGGAGATCAGATACGCAGTATTTT.